This TCR beta chain was sequenced for a study of T cells after posttransplantation cyclophosphamide. Sampled 1 year posttransplant, controls received myeloablative marrow transplants, methotrexate and a calcineurin inhibitor. Assay: immunoSEQ multiplex PCR; the TCRdb copy retains only in-frame clones and omits some. The data contain around 23,000 clones, approximately 86% of them seen just once; the ten biggest clones take up about 2.1%. CDR3 length: 16 residues. Germline-derived CDR1 and CDR2 are SGHVS and FNYEAQ. V was clipped by 3 bases and J by 4 bases, with 16 bases between them. The sample was PBMCs, taken about 400 days after allogeneic stem cell transplant with calcineurin inhibitor and methotrexate. V is TRBV7-6 and J is TRBJ2-1, with D possibly TRBD1 on 6 matching bases. The sequence came from a female patient aged 30 to 40 who received an allogeneic stem cell transplant from an unrelated donor, was CMV-positive, and had acute and chronic GVHD. A subset of T cells may come from the graft donor. The CDR3 DNA reads TGTGCCAGCAGCTTTATTTCGGACAGAGAGTACAATGAGCAGTTCTTC. Translated: CASSFISDREYNEQFF.